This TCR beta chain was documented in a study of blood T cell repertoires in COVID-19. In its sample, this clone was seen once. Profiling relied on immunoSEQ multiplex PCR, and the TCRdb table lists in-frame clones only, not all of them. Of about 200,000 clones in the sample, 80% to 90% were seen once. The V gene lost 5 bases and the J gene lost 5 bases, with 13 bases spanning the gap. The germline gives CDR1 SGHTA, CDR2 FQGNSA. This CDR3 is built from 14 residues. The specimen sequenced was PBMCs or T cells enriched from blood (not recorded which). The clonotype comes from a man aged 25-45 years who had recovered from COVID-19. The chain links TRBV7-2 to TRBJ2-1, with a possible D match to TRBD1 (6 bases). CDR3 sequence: CASSGWTADNEQFF. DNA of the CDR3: TGTGCCAGCAGCGGCTGGACAGCAGACAATGAGCAGTTCTTC. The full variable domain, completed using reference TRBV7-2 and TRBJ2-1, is GAGVSQSPSNKVTEKGKDVELRCDPISGHTALYWYRQSLGQGLEFLIYFQGNSAPDKSGLPSDRFSAERTGGSVSTLTIQRTQQEDSAVYLCASSGWTADNEQFFGPGTRLTVL.